The 17 T cell receptor beta chains below all came from one sample that was sequenced in a study of spatial heterogeneity in lung cancer. A single record per CDR3 protein comes from TCRdb applying MiXCR to the 5' RACE reads. The sample carries about 39,000 distinct CDR3 sequences, 3% to 3.5% recorded once. Time point here: sample taken at primary tumor resection. This sample comprised normal lung tissue next to the tumor, obtained at surgery. The receptors were sampled from a male donor with early-stage non-small cell lung cancer.

Ten or more counts support this clonotype. V is TRBV7-9 and J is TRBJ1-5; weak D call: TRBD1 (5 bases). Germline CDR1 and CDR2: SEHNR and FQNEAQ (reference sequence). The CDR3 is 12 amino acids. The V gene lost 7 bases and the J gene lost 7 bases, with 11 bases spanning the gap. CDR3 residues: CASNMGEQPQHF. DNA of the CDR3: TGTGCCAGCAACATGGGGGAACAGCCCCAGCATTTT.

This clonotype was observed at least ten times. This chain links TRBV3-1 with TRBJ1-1; no reliable D call. Germline loops: CDR1 LGHDT, CDR2 YNNKEL (reference sequence). Trimming pared 2 bases from V and 1 base from J, leaving 5 bases between. The CDR3 length is 13 residues. The CDR3 reads CASSQITNTEAFF. The DNA for the CDR3 is TGTGCCAGCAGCCAAATAACGAACACTGAAGCTTTCTTT. Filled out from reference TRBV3-1 and TRBJ1-1, the complete variable domain reads DTAVSQTPKYLVTQMGNDKSIKCEQNLGHDTMYWYKQDSKKFLKIMFSYNNKELIINETVPNRFSPKSPDKAHLNLHINSLELGDSAVYFCASSQITNTEAFFGQGTRLTVV.

In this sample, this clonotype is medium-sized. The chain carries TRBV6-5 and TRBJ1-1; D remains unclear. The CDR3 contains 12 residues. V dropped 6 bases and J dropped 4 bases, with 9 bases sitting between them. CDR1 and CDR2 from the germline V gene are MNHEY and SVGAGI. CDR3 sequence reads: CASRQLGTEAFF. DNA of the CDR3: TGTGCCAGCAGGCAGCTCGGCACTGAAGCTTTCTTT.

This clonotype was seen repeatedly, ten times or more. CDR3 region: CSAQFTDTQYF. In DNA, the CDR3 is TGCAGCGCACAGTTCACAGATACGCAGTATTTT. This chain links TRBV20-1 with TRBJ2-3; no clear D. The CDR3 contains 11 residues. CDR1 is DFQATT and CDR2 is SNEGSKA in the germline V gene (reference sequence).

Ten or more counts support this clonotype. This sequence joins TRBV20-1 and TRBJ2-3, with D possibly called TRBD1 or TRBD2 (7 bases each). CDR1 and CDR2 (germline): DFQATT, SNEGSKA (reference sequence). This CDR3 is 14 amino acids long. The ends were cut back, 6 bases at V and 1 base at J, with 14 bases in the middle. The CDR3 protein is CSARGGSGTDTQYF. CDR3 bases: TGCAGTGCCAGGGGGGGTAGCGGCACAGATACGCAGTATTTT.

This clonotype was recorded at least ten times. This CDR3 reads CASSSGTAGEKLFF. As DNA, the CDR3 is TGCGCCAGCAGCTCCGGGACAGCAGGTGAAAAACTGTTTTTT. The V call is TRBV5-1, the J call TRBJ1-4; TRBD1 agrees at 7 bases. This CDR3 has 14 amino acids. With V trimmed by 3 bases and J by 7 bases, 6 bases remained unmatched. Per the germline V gene, CDR1 is SGHRS and CDR2 is YFSETQ.

The table lists this clonotype with many counts. This chain links TRBV12-3 or TRBV12-4 with TRBJ2-2; D is perhaps TRBD1 (6 bases). The CDR3 totals 15 residues. Trimming removed 6 bases from V and 4 bases from J, with 15 bases in between. CDR3 protein: CASSAYQGSTGELFF. Here the CDR3 DNA reads TGTGCCAGCAGCGCGTACCAGGGGAGCACCGGGGAGCTGTTTTTT.

Many counts were recorded for this clonotype. CDR3 protein: CSAPTGASTDTQYF. The CDR3 coding sequence is TGCAGTGCTCCGACAGGGGCCAGCACAGATACGCAGTATTTT. This chain connects TRBV20-1 to TRBJ2-3; 8 bases agree with TRBD1. The CDR3 spans 14 residues. Per germline, CDR1 DFQATT and CDR2 SNEGSKA (reference sequence). Trimming took 5 bases from V and 0 from J; bases not matched to a gene: 4.

This clonotype showed up many times. The CDR3 nucleotides are TGTGCCAGCAGTGCCCCCAGGGGCTCGGGAGATACGCAGTATTTT. This gives the protein CASSAPRGSGDTQYF. This chain links TRBV12-3 or TRBV12-4 with TRBJ2-3; D is perhaps TRBD1 (6 bases). The CDR3 runs 15 residues. V lost 5 bases and J lost 5, with 17 bases in between.

This clonotype was detected ten times or more. The chain joins TRBV29-1 to TRBJ1-2, with D possibly TRBD1 on 5 matching bases. This CDR3 has 11 amino acids. Between the trimmed V and J ends, which lost 5 bases and 7 bases, there was a span of 11 bases. Per the germline V gene, CDR1 is SQVTM and CDR2 is ANQGSEA. The CDR3 DNA reads TGCAGCGTTAGATTGCAGGGTGGCTACACCTTC. Residues: CSVRLQGGYTF.

In this sample, this clonotype turned up many times. One junction end does not reproduce the germline sequence, and a read error may be involved. The chain recombines TRBV7-2 with TRBJ2-5; D is uncertain. The CDR3 is made up of 13 amino acids. Germline CDR1 SGHTA, CDR2 FQGNSA. CDR3: CASSLGPQETQYF. The DNA of the CDR3 is TGCGCCAGCAGCTTGGGTCCTCAAGAGACCCAGTACTTC.

There are many counts of this clonotype. The J gene is TRBJ1-3, the V gene TRBV6-5; 8 nucleotides line up with TRBD1. Germline V gene sequence: CDR1 MNHEY, CDR2 SVGAGI. The CDR3 is made up of 15 amino acids. The junction had 10 bases not matched to a gene; V was cut back by 8 bases and J by 4 bases. The CDR3 here is CASADRAAGGNTIYF. The CDR3 nucleotides are TGTGCCAGCGCGGACAGGGCGGCGGGCGGAAACACCATATATTTT.

This clonotype has a count of ten or more. V and J are TRBV20-1 and TRBJ1-1; unclear D gene. CDR3 length equals 13 residues. Looked up from germline, CDR1 is DFQATT and CDR2 is SNEGSKA (reference sequence). V lost 3 bases and J 1 base, leaving 9 bases between the germline ends. The CDR3 loop is CSARPGGNTEAFF. The CDR3 DNA follows: TGCAGTGCTAGGCCAGGAGGGAACACTGAAGCTTTCTTT.

The sample holds many counts of this clonotype. CDR3 residues: CASTPEENTGELFF. The CDR3 DNA reads TGCGCCAGCACCCCGGAAGAAAACACCGGGGAGCTGTTTTTT. This chain links TRBV4-1 with TRBJ2-2; unclear D gene. Trimming removed 7 bases at V and 2 bases at J, with 11 bases between. Germline CDR1 reads MGHRA; CDR2 reads YSYEKL. The CDR3 length is 14 residues.

Many counts were recorded for this clonotype. The chain carries TRBV7-8 and TRBJ2-5, with D unclear. The V gene's germline CDR1 is SGHVS and CDR2 FQNEAQ. The length of the CDR3 is 14 residues. Between the trimmed V and J ends, which lost 5 bases and 5 bases, there was a span of 15 bases. The CDR3 loop reads CASSPSRVVETQYF. The CDR3 nucleotides read TGTGCCAGCAGCCCGAGCCGGGTAGTGGAGACCCAGTACTTC.

Many counts were recorded for this clonotype. This chain uses TRBV20-1 with TRBJ1-4; 9 bases match TRBD1. CDR1 DFQATT and CDR2 SNEGSKA come from the germline V gene (reference sequence). This CDR3 has 13 amino acids. Unmatched junction bases numbered 3, after V lost 3 bases and J lost 7 bases. The CDR3 DNA follows: TGCAGTGCTAGCGGGACAGGGCCTGAAAAACTGTTTTTT. It specifies CSASGTGPEKLFF.

In its sample, this clonotype was seen many times. The rearrangement links TRBV20-1 to TRBJ2-5; D not certain. Germline values: CDR1 DFQATT, CDR2 SNEGSKA (reference sequence). V shed 2 bases and J shed 1 base, with 5 bases lying between them. CDR3 length equals 12 residues. The CDR3: CSARRSQETQYF. DNA of the CDR3: TGCAGTGCTAGACGCAGCCAAGAGACCCAGTACTTC.